The 4 T cell receptor beta chains given below trace back to one sample, sequenced in a study of shared clonotypes between healthy human individuals. Naive CD8 cells were CD45RO-negative, positively selected for CCR7, excluding terminally differentiated effector memory CD45RA+ cells. Produced via immunoSEQ multiplex PCR; TCRdb's table is partial and in-frame only. The data hold over 2 million clones, with approximately 95% observed a single time. Source material: naive CD8+ T cells sorted from blood. The receptors originated from a man between 18 and 35 years old in good health.

V is TRBV27 and J is TRBJ2-1; TRBD2 aligns across 11 bases. Germline trimming cut 7 bases from V and 4 bases from J; bases unmatched to any gene: 12. The CDR3 contains 17 residues. Germline values: CDR1 MNHEY, CDR2 SMNVEV (reference sequence). The CDR3 nucleotides are TGTGCCAGCACACTGATGGGGACTAGCGGACCTTACAATGAGCAGTTCTTC. It encodes CASTLMGTSGPYNEQFF.

The chain uses TRBV5-4 and TRBJ1-1; 8 bases line up with TRBD1. After removal of 1 base from V and 5 bases from J, the junction contained 7 bases not matched to a gene. The CDR3 is made up of 15 amino acids. The germline CDR1 and CDR2 sequences are SGHNT and YYREEE (reference sequence). CDR3: CASSLLQGEWTEAFF. CDR3 nucleotide sequence: TGTGCCAGCAGCTTGTTACAGGGGGAGTGGACTGAAGCTTTCTTT.

CDR3 coding DNA: TGTGCCAGCAGTTTCGGAGGTATGGCTGAAGCTTTCTTT. This translates into CASSFGGMAEAFF. The V call is TRBV27, the J call TRBJ1-1; D gene uncertain. Trimming shortened V by 3 bases and J by 6 bases, and 11 bases separated the two germline ends. Per the germline V gene, CDR1 is MNHEY and CDR2 is SMNVEV (reference sequence). This CDR3 contains 13 residues.

The J gene is TRBJ1-1, the V gene TRBV10-1; D possibly corresponds to TRBD1 (6 bases). Germline CDR1 is WNHNN and CDR2 is SYGVQD (reference sequence). CDR3 length: 14 residues. Trimming shortened V by 3 bases and J by 11 bases, and 19 bases separated the two germline ends. The DNA of the CDR3 is TGCGCCAGCAGTGATAACAGGGTCCCCGAGGGGGCTTTCTTT. Its protein is CASSDNRVPEGAFF.